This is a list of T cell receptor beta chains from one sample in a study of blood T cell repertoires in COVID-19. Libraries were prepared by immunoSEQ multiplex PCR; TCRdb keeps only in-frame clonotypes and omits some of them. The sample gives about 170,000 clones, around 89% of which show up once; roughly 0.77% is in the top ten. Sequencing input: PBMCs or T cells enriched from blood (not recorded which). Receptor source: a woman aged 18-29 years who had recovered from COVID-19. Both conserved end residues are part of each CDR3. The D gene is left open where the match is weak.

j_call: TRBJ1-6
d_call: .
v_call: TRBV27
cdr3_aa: CASSPIPNSPLHF

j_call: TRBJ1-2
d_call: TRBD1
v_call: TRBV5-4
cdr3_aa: CASSLAGQVLFGYTF

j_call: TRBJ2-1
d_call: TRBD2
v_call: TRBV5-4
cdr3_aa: CASSKRLAVYNEQFF

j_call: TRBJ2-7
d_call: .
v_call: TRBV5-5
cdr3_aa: CASSGGAQLIYEQYF

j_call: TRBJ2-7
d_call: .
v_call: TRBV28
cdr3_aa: CASRRQAVYEQYF

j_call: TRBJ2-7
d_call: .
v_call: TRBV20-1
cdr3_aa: CSASSGHTGTYEQYF

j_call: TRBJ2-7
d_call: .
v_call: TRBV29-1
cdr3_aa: CSVVIRNSYEQYF

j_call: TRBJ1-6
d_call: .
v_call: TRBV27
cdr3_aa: CASSSEGHTNSPLHF

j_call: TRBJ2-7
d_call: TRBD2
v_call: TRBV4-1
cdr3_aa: CASSQGSRGGPYEQYF

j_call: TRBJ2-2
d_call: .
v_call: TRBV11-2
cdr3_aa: CASRSFDWNNTGELFF

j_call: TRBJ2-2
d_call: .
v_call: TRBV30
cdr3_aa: CAGTRRDPGELFF

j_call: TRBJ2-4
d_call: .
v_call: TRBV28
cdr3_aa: CASSLGGGFGKNIQYF

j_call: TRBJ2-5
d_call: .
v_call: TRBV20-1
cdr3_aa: CSFKRGETQYF

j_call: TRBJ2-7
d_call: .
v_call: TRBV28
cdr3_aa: CASSLGHAGEQYF

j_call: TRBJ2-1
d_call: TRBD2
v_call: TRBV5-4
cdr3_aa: CASSERTSAEQFF

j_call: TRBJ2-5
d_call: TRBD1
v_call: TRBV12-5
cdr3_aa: CASGLLQGPSWTQYF

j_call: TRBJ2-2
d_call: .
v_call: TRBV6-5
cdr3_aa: CASSYERTGELFF

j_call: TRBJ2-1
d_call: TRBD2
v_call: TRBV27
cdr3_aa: CASSSQLAGGYNEQFF

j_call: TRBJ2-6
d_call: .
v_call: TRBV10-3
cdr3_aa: CAIRAPVANVLTF

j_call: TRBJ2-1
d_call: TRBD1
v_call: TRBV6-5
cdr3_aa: CASATGGEQFF

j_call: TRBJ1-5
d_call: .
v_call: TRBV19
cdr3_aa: CASSGTLNQPQHF

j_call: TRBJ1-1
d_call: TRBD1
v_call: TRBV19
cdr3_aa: CASSIDPGTGTTEAFF

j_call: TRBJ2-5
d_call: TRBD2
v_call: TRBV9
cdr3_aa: CASTPRSGRVGETQYF

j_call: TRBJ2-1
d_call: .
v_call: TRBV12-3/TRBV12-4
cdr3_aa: CASSSLSYNEQFF

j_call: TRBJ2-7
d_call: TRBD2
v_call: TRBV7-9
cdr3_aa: CASSLSPFGGGDEQYF

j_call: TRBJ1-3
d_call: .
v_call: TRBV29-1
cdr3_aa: CSVGTNSGNTIYF

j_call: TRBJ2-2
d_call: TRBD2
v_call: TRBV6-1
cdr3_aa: CASSELLAGVFANTGELFF

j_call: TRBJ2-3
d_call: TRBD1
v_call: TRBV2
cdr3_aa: CASSEVGQVATDTQYF

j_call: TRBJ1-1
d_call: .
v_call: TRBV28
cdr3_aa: CASSQDGRDAEAFF

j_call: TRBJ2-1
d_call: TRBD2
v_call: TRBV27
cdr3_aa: CASSPIRLGVAGGNEQFF

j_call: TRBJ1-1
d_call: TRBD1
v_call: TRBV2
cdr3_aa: CASNYRGTNTEAFF

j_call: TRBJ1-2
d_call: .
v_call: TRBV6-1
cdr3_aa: CASSEALQTDIANYGYTF

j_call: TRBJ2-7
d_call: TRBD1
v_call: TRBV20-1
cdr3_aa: CSASAGQGVYEQYF

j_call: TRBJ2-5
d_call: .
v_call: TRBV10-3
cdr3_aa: CAISESVGETQYF

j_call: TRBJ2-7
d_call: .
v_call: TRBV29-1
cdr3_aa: CSVAPGGSEQYF

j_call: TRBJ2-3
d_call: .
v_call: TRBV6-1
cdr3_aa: CASSEASNTQYF

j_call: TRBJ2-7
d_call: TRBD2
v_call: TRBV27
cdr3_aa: CASSLTSGRAYEQYF

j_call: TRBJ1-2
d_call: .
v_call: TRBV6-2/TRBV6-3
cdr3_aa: CASSYNSGYTF

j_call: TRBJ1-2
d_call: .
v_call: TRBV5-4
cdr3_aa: CASTRWTVEGYTF

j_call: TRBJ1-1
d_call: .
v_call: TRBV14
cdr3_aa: CASSLTAAASAFF